This T cell receptor (beta chain) was obtained from a study of cytomegalovirus exposure and HLA in healthy donors. Looking at the study overall: The platform used for the roughly 130 validation repertoires matched that of the 666 first-cohort repertoires, a later analysis reported.

This clone was seen only a few times. The target antigen is unknown. This CDR3 has 13 residues. Germline V gene sequence: CDR1 SEHNR, CDR2 FQNEAQ (reference sequence). Trimming removed 9 bases at V and 2 bases at J, with 13 bases between. The donors were part of the validation cohort of roughly 110 subjects. That cohort was separate from the first cohort, which comprised fewer than 800 subjects. Clones were read by immunoSEQ multiplex PCR, and TCRdb kept only the in-frame ones, dropping some. The data show 300,000 or so clones, roughly 88% seen once. Overall study results and limits: Most TCRs appeared rarely, but some public TCRs recurred in many donors. Listed as cytomegalovirus-associated were 150 to 200 TCR beta chains.

The sequenced sample consisted of PBMCs. This TCR derives from a man aged 25 to 45 in good health and CMV-seronegative. The genes are TRBV7-9 and TRBJ1-1; possible D gene TRBD1, 6 bases. CDR3 sequence: CASRTGLNTEAFF. In DNA, the CDR3 is TGTGCCAGTCGTACAGGGCTAAACACTGAAGCTTTCTTT.